This T cell receptor (beta chain) stems from a study of shared clonotypes between healthy human individuals. The CDR3 is made up of 16 amino acids. With 0 bases removed from V and 1 base from J, the gap between germline ends came to 12 bases. Germline-derived CDR1 and CDR2 are LGHNT and FRNRAP. Some clones are missing from TCRdb's copy, which holds only in-frame ones; the method was immunoSEQ multiplex PCR. The sample records about 2 million clones, 85% to 95% being singletons. This chain connects TRBV12-5 to TRBJ1-1, with D maybe TRBD1 (5 bases). The sequence was obtained from a man aged 18 to 30 in good health. The sample taken for sequencing was naive CD4+ T cells sorted from blood. Subset defined: CD45RA+ positively selected. This CDR3 is CASGLVPAGGNTEAFF. CDR3 nucleotide sequence: TGTGCTAGTGGTTTGGTACCGGCCGGGGGGAACACTGAAGCTTTCTTT.